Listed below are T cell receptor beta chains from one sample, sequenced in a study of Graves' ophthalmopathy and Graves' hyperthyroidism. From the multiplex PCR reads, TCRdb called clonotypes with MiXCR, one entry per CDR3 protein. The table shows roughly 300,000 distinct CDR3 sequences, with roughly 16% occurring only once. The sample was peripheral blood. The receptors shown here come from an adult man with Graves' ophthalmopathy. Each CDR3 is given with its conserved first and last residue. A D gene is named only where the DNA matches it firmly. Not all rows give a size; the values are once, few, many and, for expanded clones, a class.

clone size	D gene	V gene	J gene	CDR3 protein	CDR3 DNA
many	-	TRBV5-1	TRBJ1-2	CASSLDGGEGGYTF	TGCGCCAGCAGCTTGGATGGAGGAGAAGGGGGCTACACCTTC
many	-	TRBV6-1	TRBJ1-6	CASRRGKFNSPLHF	TGTGCCAGCAGGCGGGGGAAATTTAATTCACCCCTCCACTTT
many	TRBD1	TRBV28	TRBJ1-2	CASSLSYGQAYGYTF	TGTGCCAGCAGTTTATCGTATGGACAGGCGTATGGCTACACCTTC
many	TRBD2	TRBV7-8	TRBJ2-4	CASSLGLAGGSLAKNIQYF	TGTGCCAGCAGCTTAGGACTAGCGGGAGGAAGTCTAGCCAAAAACATTCAGTACTTC
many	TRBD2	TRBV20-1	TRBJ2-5	CSARVAGHPETQYF	TGCAGTGCTAGGGTAGCGGGCCACCCAGAGACCCAGTACTTC
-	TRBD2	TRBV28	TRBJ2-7	CASSSRLAGGPDYEQYF	TGTGCCAGCAGTTCCCGGCTAGCGGGAGGGCCAGACTACGAGCAGTACTTC
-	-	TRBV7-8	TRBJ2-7	CASSPSRTTVAYEQYF	TGTGCCAGCAGCCCATCCCGCACGACAGTAGCCTACGAGCAGTACTTC
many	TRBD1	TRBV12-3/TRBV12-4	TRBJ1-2	CASSPTGGAGYGYTF	TGTGCCAGCAGTCCAACAGGGGGCGCGGGCTATGGCTACACCTTC
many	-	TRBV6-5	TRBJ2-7	CASRRADEQYF	TGTGCCAGCAGAAGGGCAGACGAGCAGTACTTC
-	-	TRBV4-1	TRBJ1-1	CASMPRAANTVAFF	TGCGCCAGCATGCCGCGGGCAGCAAACACTGTAGCTTTCTTT
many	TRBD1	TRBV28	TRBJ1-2	CASSAPSGTGGNYGYTF	TGTGCCAGCAGTGCCCCTTCCGGGACAGGGGGTAACTATGGCTACACCTTC
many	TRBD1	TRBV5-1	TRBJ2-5	CASSPGTGGAETQYF	TGCGCCAGCAGCCCCGGGACAGGGGGCGCAGAGACCCAGTACTTC
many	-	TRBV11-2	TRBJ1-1	CASSLSAPEAFF	TGTGCCAGCAGCTTATCCGCCCCTGAAGCTTTCTTT
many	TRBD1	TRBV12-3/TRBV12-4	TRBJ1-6	CASSGPGQATLHF	TGTGCCAGCAGTGGCCCGGGACAGGCCACCCTCCACTTT
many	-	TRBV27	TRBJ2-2	CASSLRSSSGNTGELFF	TGTGCCAGCAGTTTAAGAAGTTCGTCGGGGAACACCGGGGAGCTGTTTTTT
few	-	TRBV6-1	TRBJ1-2	CASLGFNYGYTF	TGTGCCAGCTTAGGTTTTAACTATGGCTACACCTTC
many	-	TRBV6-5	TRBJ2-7	CASSYWGDEQYF	TGTGCCAGCAGTTACTGGGGGGACGAGCAGTACTTC
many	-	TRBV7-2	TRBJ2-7	CASSFSGTTYEQYF	TGTGCCAGCAGCTTTAGCGGTACAACCTACGAGCAGTACTTC
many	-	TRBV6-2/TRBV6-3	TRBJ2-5	CASSYYETQYF	TGTGCCAGCAGTTACTATGAGACCCAGTACTTC
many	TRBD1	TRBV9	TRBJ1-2	CASSARAGQGSDYGYTF	TGTGCCAGCAGCGCCCGGGCCGGACAGGGTTCGGACTATGGCTACACCTTC
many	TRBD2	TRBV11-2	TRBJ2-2	CASSPGLRGTGELFF	TGTGCCAGCAGCCCGGGACTAAGGGGCACCGGGGAGCTGTTTTTT